This TCR beta chain was found in a study of T cells in localized non-small cell lung cancer. The study, taken as a whole, reports: Adjacent lung had a median approximately 57 of the 100 largest tumor clones. Higher blood T cell density tracked longer overall survival.

TCRdb's copy holds only in-frame clones and misses some; the assay was immunoSEQ multiplex PCR. The table includes roughly 3,600 clones, under 30% detected once. The CDR3 is 17 residues long. Per the germline V gene, CDR1 is MDHEN and CDR2 is SYDVKM. Losses at the gene ends were 6 bases for V and 1 base for J; bases not matched to a gene: 13. For this clone: Its matching antigen is unknown.

The V gene is TRBV28, the J gene TRBJ1-1; 8 nucleotides line up with TRBD1. Source: lung tumor tissue, taken before any cancer treatment. The TCR originated in a female donor aged 60 or older with stage I lung adenocarcinoma. CDR3 sequence reads: CASRLNRGGTGNTEAFF. CDR3 DNA sequence: TGTGCCAGCAGGCTTAACCGGGGAGGGACAGGGAACACTGAAGCTTTCTTT.